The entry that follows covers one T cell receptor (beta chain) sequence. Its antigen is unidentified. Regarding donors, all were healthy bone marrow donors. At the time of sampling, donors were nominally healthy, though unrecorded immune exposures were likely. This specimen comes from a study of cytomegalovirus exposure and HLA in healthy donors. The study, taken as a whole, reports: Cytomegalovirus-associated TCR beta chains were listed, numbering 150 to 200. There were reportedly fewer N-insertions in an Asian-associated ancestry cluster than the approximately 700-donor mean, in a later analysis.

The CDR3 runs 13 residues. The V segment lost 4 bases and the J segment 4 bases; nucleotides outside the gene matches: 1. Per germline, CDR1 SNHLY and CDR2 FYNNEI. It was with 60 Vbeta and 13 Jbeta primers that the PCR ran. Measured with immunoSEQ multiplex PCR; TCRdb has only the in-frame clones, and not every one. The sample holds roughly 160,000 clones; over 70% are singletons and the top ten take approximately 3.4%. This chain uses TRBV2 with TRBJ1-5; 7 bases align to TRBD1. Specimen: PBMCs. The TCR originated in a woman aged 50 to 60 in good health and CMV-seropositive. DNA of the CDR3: TGTGCCAGCAGTGTGGACAGGAATCAGCCCCAGCATTTT. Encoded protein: CASSVDRNQPQHF.